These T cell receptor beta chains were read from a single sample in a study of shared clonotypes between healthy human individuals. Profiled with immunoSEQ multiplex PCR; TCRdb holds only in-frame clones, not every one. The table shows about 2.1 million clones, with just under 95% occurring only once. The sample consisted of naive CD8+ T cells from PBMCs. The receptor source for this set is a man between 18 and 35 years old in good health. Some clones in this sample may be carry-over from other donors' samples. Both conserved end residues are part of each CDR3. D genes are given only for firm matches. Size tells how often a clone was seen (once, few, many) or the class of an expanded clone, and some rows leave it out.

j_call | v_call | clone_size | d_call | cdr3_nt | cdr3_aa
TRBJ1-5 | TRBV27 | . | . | TGTGCCAGCAGTTTCATGTCGGGGCAGCCCCAGCATTTT | CASSFMSGQPQHF
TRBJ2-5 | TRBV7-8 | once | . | TGTGCCAGCGTGTCCGGGTACCAAGAGACCCAGTACTTC | CASVSGYQETQYF
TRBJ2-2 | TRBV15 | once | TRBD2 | TGTGCCACCAGCACAGGACTAGCGGGAGGCTCGAACACCGGGGAGCTGTTTTTT | CATSTGLAGGSNTGELFF
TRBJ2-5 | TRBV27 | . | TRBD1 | TGTGCCAGCAGCTACAATACAGGGGAAGAGACCCAGTACTTC | CASSYNTGEETQYF
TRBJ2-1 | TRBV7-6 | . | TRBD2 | TGTGCCAGCAGCCCTAGCGGCCTGAGGGGCAATGAGCAGTTCTTC | CASSPSGLRGNEQFF
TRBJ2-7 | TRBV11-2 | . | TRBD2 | TGTGCCAGCAGCTCCCGACTAGCGGAGGTCGAGCAGTACTTC | CASSSRLAEVEQYF
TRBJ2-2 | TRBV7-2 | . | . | TGTGCCAGCAGCTTGACAGGGAACACCGGGGAGCTGTTTTTT | CASSLTGNTGELFF
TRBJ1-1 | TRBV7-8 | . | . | TGTGCCAGCAGTCCTAACGGGGGGGCAGGGGCCATGAACACTGAAGCTTTCTTT | CASSPNGGAGAMNTEAFF
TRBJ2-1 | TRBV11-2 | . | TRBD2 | TGTGCCAGCAGCCGAACCGGGACTAGTATGTACAATGAGCAGTTCTTC | CASSRTGTSMYNEQFF
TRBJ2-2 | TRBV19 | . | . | TGTGCCAGTAGTATTTTACTTGGAGGCCACGGGGAGCTGTTTTTT | CASSILLGGHGELFF
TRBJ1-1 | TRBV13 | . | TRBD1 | TGTGCCAGCAGTTACCTTGGACAGGGGAACACTGAAGCTTTCTTT | CASSYLGQGNTEAFF
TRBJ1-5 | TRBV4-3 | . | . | TGCGCCAGCAGCCAAGTCCCTCGGCAGCCCCAGCATTTT | CASSQVPRQPQHF
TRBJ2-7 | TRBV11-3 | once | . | TGTGCCAGCAGTTATCGGACAGGGACTATTTACGAGCAGTACTTC | CASSYRTGTIYEQYF
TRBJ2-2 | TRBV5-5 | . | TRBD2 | TGTGCCAGCAGCTTGTTCCGCGGGAGGGCCTCCGGGGAGCTGTTTTTT | CASSLFRGRASGELFF
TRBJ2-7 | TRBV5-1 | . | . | TGCGCCAGCAGCTCCGTCAAGAACCGGGGGATAGGGCCCTACGAGCAGTACTTC | CASSSVKNRGIGPYEQYF
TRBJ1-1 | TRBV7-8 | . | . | TGTGCCAGCAGCTTCACAGGGCGGGGGGGAGCTTTCTTT | CASSFTGRGGAFF
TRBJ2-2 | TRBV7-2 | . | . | TGTGCCAGCAGCTTAACCCCCGGGACACAAAACACCGGGGAGCTGTTTTTT | CASSLTPGTQNTGELFF
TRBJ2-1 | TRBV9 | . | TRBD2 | TGTGCCAGCAGTTATAGCGGGAGGGCCAACAATGAGCAGTTCTTC | CASSYSGRANNEQFF
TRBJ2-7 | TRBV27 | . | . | TGTGCCAGCAGTTCGGGACGACGAGGCTACGAGCAGTACTTC | CASSSGRRGYEQYF
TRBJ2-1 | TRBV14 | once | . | TGTGCCAGCAGCCAAGAATCCGGTGGAATCGTAGGGAATGAGCAGTTCTTC | CASSQESGGIVGNEQFF
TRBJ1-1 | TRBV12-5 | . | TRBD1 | TGTGCTAGTGGTCCCGACAGGGGCACTGAAGCTTTCTTT | CASGPDRGTEAFF
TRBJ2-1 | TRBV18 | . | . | TGTGCCAGCTCACCAGCGAGGGCCAATGAGCAGTTCTTC | CASSPARANEQFF
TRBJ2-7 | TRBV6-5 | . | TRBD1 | TGTGCCAGCAGTCCCGGGACAGCATATTTTTACGAGCAGTACTTC | CASSPGTAYFYEQYF
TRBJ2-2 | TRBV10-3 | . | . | TGTGCCATCCTCGAGAGGTTAGCGCAGAACACCGGGGAGCTGTTTTTT | CAILERLAQNTGELFF
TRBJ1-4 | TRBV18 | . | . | TGTGCCAGCTCACCGGGGCAGGGGCGAAATGAAAAACTGTTTTTT | CASSPGQGRNEKLFF
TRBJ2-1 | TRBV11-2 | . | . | TGTGCCAGCAGCCACGACGGGTGGAATGAGCAGTTCTTC | CASSHDGWNEQFF
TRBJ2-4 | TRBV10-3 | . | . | TGTGCCATCAGTCCGGGACCACTATCACTTCAGTACTTC | CAISPGPLSLQYF
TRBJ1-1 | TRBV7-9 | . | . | TGTGCCAGCAGCTTACCAGGACTAACTGAAGCTTTCTTT | CASSLPGLTEAFF
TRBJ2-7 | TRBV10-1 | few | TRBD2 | TGCGCCAGCAGTGATGGACTAGCGGGAGAGCAGTACTTC | CASSDGLAGEQYF
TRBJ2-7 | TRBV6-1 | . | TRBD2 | TGTGCCAGCAGTGAACTTGGGATCGGACTAGCGGGAGTCCCCTACGAGCAGTACTTC | CASSELGIGLAGVPYEQYF
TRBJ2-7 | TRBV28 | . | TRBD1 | TGTGCCAGCAGGATGGGACAGACCACCTACGAGCAGTACTTC | CASRMGQTTYEQYF
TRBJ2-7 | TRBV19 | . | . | TGTGCCAGTAGTGTAACCGGAGACAGCCCCTACGAGCAGTACTTC | CASSVTGDSPYEQYF
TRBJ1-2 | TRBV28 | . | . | TGTGCCAGCAGTATCTTGGCGGCCTATGGCTACACCTTC | CASSILAAYGYTF
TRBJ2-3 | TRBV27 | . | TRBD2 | TGTGCCAGCAGTTTTCTAGCGGGAGGTACGCAGTATTTT | CASSFLAGGTQYF
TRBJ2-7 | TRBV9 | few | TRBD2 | TGTGCCAGCAGCAGCGGGGACGGCTACGAGCAGTACTTC | CASSSGDGYEQYF
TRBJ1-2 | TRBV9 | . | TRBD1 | TGTGCCAGCAGCGCCCGCCTCGGCGGGACAGATATTGGATGGAACTATGGCTACACCTTC | CASSARLGGTDIGWNYGYTF
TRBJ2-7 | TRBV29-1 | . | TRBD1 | TGCAGCGTTGTGGAGACAGGGGGAGGGTACGAGCAGTACTTC | CSVVETGGGYEQYF
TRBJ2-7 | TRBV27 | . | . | TGTGCCAGCAGGCGCCCCCCGGGCAGCCAAACTTACGAGCAGTACTTC | CASRRPPGSQTYEQYF
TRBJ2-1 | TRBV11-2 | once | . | TGTGCCAGCAGCTTAGACTATACCTACAATGAGCAGTTCTTC | CASSLDYTYNEQFF
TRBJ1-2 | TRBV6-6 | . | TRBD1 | TGTGCCAGCAGTGACCGCCTTGGACAGGGTTTTGGCTACACCTTC | CASSDRLGQGFGYTF
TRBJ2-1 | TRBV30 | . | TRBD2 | TGTGCCTGGAGTGTGTTAGCGGGAGTATTCGATGAGCAGTTCTTC | CAWSVLAGVFDEQFF